The 32 T cell receptor beta chains given below trace back to one sample, sequenced in a study of blood T cell repertoires in COVID-19. The data were produced by immunoSEQ multiplex PCR, yet TCRdb's version contains in-frame clones alone and is incomplete. This table holds approximately 320,000 clones, 85% found once. Input material: peripheral blood. The receptors were sampled from a human donor in a cohort sampled during active COVID-19.

The CDR3 DNA follows: TGTGCCAGCAGCTTAATGTCGGGACACGGCTACAATGAGCAGTTCTTC. The encoded protein is CASSLMSGHGYNEQFF. The chain employs TRBV11-3 and TRBJ2-1; perhaps TRBD1 as D (6 bases). In germline, CDR1 is SGHNT, CDR2 YENEEA. The CDR3 loop spans 16 amino acids. The germline V and J ends were trimmed by 2 bases and 3 bases, with 14 bases remaining between them.

The chain recombines TRBV6-5 with TRBJ1-1, with D possibly matching TRBD1 (5 bases). Per germline, CDR1 MNHEY and CDR2 SVGAGI. The germline V and J ends were trimmed by 6 bases and 5 bases, with 13 bases remaining between them. The CDR3 totals 13 residues. CDR3 residues: CASSFRARTEAFF. CDR3 DNA: TGTGCCAGCAGCTTCAGGGCGAGAACTGAAGCTTTCTTT.

The chain joins TRBV6-1 to TRBJ1-3; 7 bases map to TRBD1. The germline CDR1 and CDR2 sequences are MNHNS and SASEGT. V trimming: 6 bases; J trimming: 0 bases; junction bases outside the gene matches: 2. CDR3 length: 14 amino acids. The CDR3, as DNA: TGTGCCAGCAGCCGGGACAGCTCTGGAAACACCATATATTTT. It specifies CASSRDSSGNTIYF.

This clone has only a few counts. The chain employs TRBV7-3 and TRBJ2-1, with no clear D. Trimming pared 5 bases from V and 14 bases from J, leaving 19 bases between. The CDR3 has 13 residues. Germline CDR1 and CDR2: SGHTA and FQGTGA. Written as DNA, the CDR3 is TGTGCCAGCAGCCCCTATGAGAGGTCGCGTAAGTTCTTC. This translates into CASSPYERSRKFF. Full variable domain (missing parts from reference TRBV7-3 and TRBJ2-1): GAGVSQTPSNKVTEKGKYVELRCDPISGHTALYWYRQSLGQGPEFLIYFQGTGAADDSGLPNDRFFAVRPEGSVSTLKIQRTERGDSAVYLCASSPYERSRKFFGPGTRLTVL.

This chain uses TRBV6-5 with TRBJ1-5, with D perhaps matching TRBD1 (6 bases). Per the germline V gene, CDR1 is MNHEY and CDR2 is SVGAGI. V was shortened by 11 bases and J by 11 bases, with 19 bases between the two germline ends. CDR3 size: 12 residues. The CDR3 DNA sequence: TGTGCCGGACTTACAGGGTCCGGTACCCAGCATTTT. As protein: CAGLTGSGTQHF.

The chain couples TRBV29-1 to TRBJ1-4; D ambiguous. The V and J ends lost 0 bases and 14 bases respectively, with 13 bases between them. Germline-derived CDR1 and CDR2 are SQVTM and ANQGSEA. There are 12 residues in the CDR3. CDR3 DNA: TGCAGCGTTGAAGAATCCGGAGACGGGCTGTTTTTT. Its translation is CSVEESGDGLFF. The full variable domain, rest sourced from reference TRBV29-1 and TRBJ1-4, is SAVISQKPSRDICQRGTSLTIQCQVDSQVTMMFWYRQQPGQSLTLIATANQGSEATYESGFVIDKFPISRPNLTFSTLTVSNMSPEDSSIYLCSVEESGDGLFFGSGTQLSVL.

The rearrangement links TRBV6-2 or TRBV6-3 to TRBJ2-2; the match to TRBD2 covers 8 bases. Germline V gene sequence: CDR1 MNHEY, CDR2 SVGEGT. CDR3 size: 16 residues. The V gene end was trimmed by 2 bases and the J gene end by 5 bases; junction bases not matched to a gene: 7. CDR3 protein: CASSYPGGLDTGELFF. DNA for the CDR3: TGTGCCAGCAGTTACCCGGGGGGACTAGATACCGGGGAGCTGTTTTTT.

This sequence joins TRBV7-6 and TRBJ2-7; D may be TRBD1 (6 bases). V dropped 1 base and J dropped 7 bases, with 17 bases sitting between them. Germline CDR1 is SGHVS and CDR2 is FNYEAQ. The CDR3 runs to 15 residues. The CDR3 loop is CASSLDSSQGREQYF. CDR3 bases: TGTGCCAGCAGCTTAGATTCGAGCCAGGGGCGGGAGCAGTACTTC.

The J gene is TRBJ1-6, the V gene TRBV19, with a weak D call TRBD1 (5 bases). V lost 6 bases, J lost 11 bases, and 23 bases lay in between. Germline V gene sequence: CDR1 LNHDA, CDR2 SQIVND (reference sequence). This CDR3 region has 16 residues. The CDR3 spells CASRVLAAGTSAPLHF. CDR3 bases: TGTGCCAGTAGAGTATTGGCTGCGGGGACGAGTGCACCCCTCCACTTT.

The chain links TRBV5-6 to TRBJ1-4, with TRBD1 as a possible D gene (5 bases). Germline loops: CDR1 SGHDT, CDR2 YYEEEE. V gave up 0 bases and J gave up 7 bases, with 10 bases separating them. The CDR3 runs 14 residues. CDR3 region: CASSLGQGGEKLFF. As DNA, the CDR3 is TGTGCCAGCAGCTTGGGTCAGGGTGGTGAAAAACTGTTTTTT.

The chain links TRBV19 to TRBJ2-7, with TRBD2 identical over 9 bases. V trimming: 5 bases; J trimming: 2 bases; junction bases outside the gene matches: 10. The CDR3 covers 16 residues. Germline assignment: CDR1 LNHDA and CDR2 SQIVND (reference sequence). The CDR3 nucleotides read TGTGCCAGTAGTCCAGCGGGGGGCCCACGAACCTACGAGCAGTACTTC. As protein: CASSPAGGPRTYEQYF.

A word on this clone: Other DNA sequences in the same sample also yield this CDR3. The CDR3 DNA reads TGCGCCAGCAGTTTTACAGGGGGCTCCTACAATGAGCAGTTCTTC. The encoded protein is CASSFTGGSYNEQFF. The V and J genes are TRBV5-1 and TRBJ2-1; 8 bases are a match to TRBD1. V shed 5 bases, J shed 0 bases, and the junction held 4 bases outside the gene matches. CDR1 is SGHRS and CDR2 is YFSETQ in the germline V gene. CDR3 size: 15 residues.

This rearrangement joins TRBV6-5 to TRBJ1-1; TRBD1 matches at 9 bases. This CDR3 contains 14 residues. The germline V gene encodes CDR1 MNHEY and CDR2 SVGAGI. V dropped 4 bases and J dropped 4; count of bases not matched to a gene: 4. The CDR3 here is CASSFGTGSTEAFF. CDR3 nucleotide sequence: TGTGCCAGCAGTTTCGGGACAGGGAGCACTGAAGCTTTCTTT.

This rearrangement joins TRBV6-5 to TRBJ1-2; maybe TRBD1 (6 bases). The germline V gene encodes CDR1 MNHEY and CDR2 SVGAGI. There are 13 residues in the CDR3. V lost 6 bases to trimming and J lost 2 bases, with 10 bases between them. DNA for the CDR3: TGTGCCAGCAGATCAGGGGCCAACTATGGCTACACCTTC. It specifies CASRSGANYGYTF.

This chain links TRBV30 with TRBJ1-6; 10 nucleotides match TRBD1. The CDR3 totals 13 residues. Germline V CDR1 and CDR2: GTSNPN, SVGIG (reference sequence). J gave up 11 bases and V 2 bases, and 3 bases lay outside the gene matches. The CDR3 bases are TGTGCCTGGAGTAAGGGACAGGGGACACCCCTCCACTTT. Encoded protein: CAWSKGQGTPLHF.

The chain joins TRBV21-1 to TRBJ1-6. TRBV21-1 is recorded as a pseudogene. The CDR3 length is 13 residues. CDR3 loop: CASSTGINSPLHF. In DNA, the CDR3 is TGTGCCAGCAGCACGGGGATTAATTCACCCCTCCACTTT.

The CDR3 sequence: CASSVGQMPNYGYTF. The CDR3 DNA follows: TGTGCCAGCAGCGTAGGACAGATGCCTAACTATGGCTACACCTTC. The chain joins TRBV9 to TRBJ1-2; weak D call: TRBD1 (5 bases). The length of the CDR3 is 15 residues. The V gene lost 0 bases and the J gene lost 0 bases, with 9 bases spanning the gap. Germline CDR1 and CDR2: SGDLS and YYNGEE.

The gene calls are TRBV19 and TRBJ1-2; no firm D call. The CDR3 loop spans 14 amino acids. The germline V gene has CDR1 LNHDA and CDR2 SQIVND (reference sequence). V dropped 3 bases and J dropped 2 bases, with 10 bases sitting between them. The CDR3 nucleotides are TGTGCCAGTAGTATTCGCCAGGCAAACTATGGCTACACCTTC. This sequence encodes CASSIRQANYGYTF.

The CDR3 DNA reads TGTGCCAGCAGCTCCGGGACAGACTATGGCTACACCTTC. Translating gives CASSSGTDYGYTF. The rearrangement uses TRBV28 and TRBJ1-2; 7 bases are a match to TRBD1. Germline values: CDR1 MDHEN, CDR2 SYDVKM. The J segment lost 3 bases and the V segment lost 6 bases, leaving 4 bases of the junction unmatched. This CDR3 is built from 13 residues.

With regard to this clone: The limits of the CDR3 on the DNA are not certain, so only TCRdb's listed CDR3 is given. The V call is TRBV29-1, the J call TRBJ1-2; no check of the table's D call, TRBD1, against the DNA was made. Inclusive of both ends, the CDR3 amounts to 13 amino acids. Germline values: CDR1 SQVTM, CDR2 ANQGSEA. The chain's CDR3 is CSVGPGTGGGYTF.

Here the CDR3 DNA reads TGTGCCAGCAGAAATACAGGGACAGATACGCAGTATTTT. This encodes CASRNTGTDTQYF. The chain couples TRBV12-3 or TRBV12-4 to TRBJ2-3, with D possibly matching TRBD1 (6 bases). V was cut by 6 bases and J by 3 bases, with 10 bases left in between. The CDR3 covers 13 residues.

The J gene is TRBJ1-2, the V gene TRBV12-3 or TRBV12-4; maybe TRBD1 (6 bases). This CDR3 comprises 12 residues. Between the trimmed V and J ends, which lost 5 bases and 7 bases, there was a span of 11 bases. The CDR3 nucleotides read TGTGCCAGCAGTCCAACAGGGATTGGCTACACCTTC. Translated: CASSPTGIGYTF.

The rearrangement uses TRBV30 and TRBJ2-2; weak D call: TRBD2 (6 bases). The V and J ends lost 3 bases and 4 bases respectively, with 12 bases between them. From germline, CDR1 is GTSNPN and CDR2 SVGIG (reference sequence). This CDR3 spans 14 amino acids. The CDR3 loop reads CAWRSRGRTGELFF. DNA of the CDR3: TGTGCCTGGAGGTCGCGGGGACGCACCGGGGAGCTGTTTTTT.

The chain is built from TRBV10-3 and TRBJ1-3, with a tentative D call TRBD1 (6 bases). CDR1 is ENHRY and CDR2 is SYGVKD in the germline V gene. V gave up 5 bases and J gave up 0 bases, with 11 bases separating them. This CDR3 contains 15 residues. DNA for the CDR3: TGTGCCATCAGTCTGGGACACTACTCTGGAAACACCATATATTTT. Protein product: CAISLGHYSGNTIYF.

This clone was seen a single time. The V call is TRBV4-1, the J call TRBJ2-2; D possibly corresponds to TRBD1 (5 bases). Germline V gene data show CDR1 as MGHRA and CDR2 as YSYEKL. The CDR3 has 15 amino acids. V lost 0 bases and J lost 4, with 9 bases in between. The CDR3 loop is CASSQEGVGTGELFF. The CDR3 DNA is TGCGCCAGCAGCCAAGAAGGGGTTGGCACCGGGGAGCTGTTTTTT.

The chain joins TRBV9 to TRBJ2-2, with D possibly matching TRBD1 (5 bases). Germline V gene sequence: CDR1 SGDLS, CDR2 YYNGEE. Trimming stripped 6 bases from V and 0 bases from J, with 15 bases between. The CDR3 sequence is 16 residues long. The CDR3 DNA reads TGTGCCAGCACCCGATGGGGCAGCTCGAACACCGGGGAGCTGTTTTTT. Amino acids: CASTRWGSSNTGELFF.

This sequence joins TRBV4-2 and TRBJ2-7; 8 nucleotides line up with TRBD1. Germline trimming cut 3 bases from V and 0 bases from J; bases unmatched to any gene: 10. Per germline, CDR1 LGHNA and CDR2 YNFKEQ. This CDR3 region has 17 residues. The CDR3 DNA sequence: TGTGCCAGCAGCCAGGTACCCGGGCAGGGGGCCTCCTACGAGCAGTACTTC. It is translated as CASSQVPGQGASYEQYF.

V is TRBV6-1 and J is TRBJ1-2; D uncertain. Germline lookup yields CDR1 MNHNS and CDR2 SASEGT. This CDR3 contains 16 residues. Between the trimmed V and J ends, which lost 2 bases and 0 bases, there was a span of 13 bases. The CDR3 DNA sequence: TGTGCCAGCAGTGAAACCCCAGGCCGAGCTAACTATGGCTACACCTTC. It encodes CASSETPGRANYGYTF.

V usage is TRBV6-1 and J usage is TRBJ2-1; TRBD2 aligns across 9 bases. J gave up 9 bases and V 1 base, and 4 bases lay outside the gene matches. The CDR3 covers 14 residues. The germline V gene encodes CDR1 MNHNS and CDR2 SASEGT. The CDR3 DNA sequence: TGTGCCAGCAGTGAAGGGGGGACTAGCAGTGAGCAGTTCTTC. This encodes CASSEGGTSSEQFF.

The V gene is TRBV9, the J gene TRBJ1-2, with no clear D. Trimming took 3 bases from V and 1 from J, leaving 10 bases between them. Germline CDR1 is SGDLS and CDR2 is YYNGEE. The CDR3 is 14 residues long. This CDR3 is CASSAELLNYGYTF. The DNA of the CDR3 is TGTGCCAGCAGCGCCGAGCTGCTTAACTATGGCTACACCTTC.

The V and J genes are TRBV3-1 (or the pseudogene TRBV3-2) and TRBJ1-4; no reliable D call. V was clipped by 6 bases and J by 6 bases, with 20 bases between them. The CDR3 runs 16 residues. Germline CDR1 is LGHDT and CDR2 is YNNKEL (reference sequence). The CDR3 nucleotides read TGTGCCAGCAGTCCCGGACTGTCTTCCGGACATGAAAAACTGTTTTTT. Encoded protein: CASSPGLSSGHEKLFF.

The V call is TRBV30, the J call TRBJ2-6; D not certain. The CDR3 spans 15 residues. Germline V gene lookup returns CDR1 GTSNPN and CDR2 SVGIG (reference sequence). V was clipped by 4 bases and J by 0 bases, with 10 bases between them. This chain's CDR3 is CAWTPRRSGANVLTF. CDR3 sequence (DNA): TGTGCCTGGACCCCTAGGCGCTCTGGGGCCAACGTCCTGACTTTC.